This T cell receptor (beta chain) was recovered during a study of T cell responses to AZD1222 COVID-19 vaccine. General study points: At baseline, seropositivity was found in only a handful of AZD1222 recipients. Donors skewed white British and female; clonal diversity was possibly underestimated. In the spike-specific TCR repertoire, nearly half reportedly target unmutated variant regions.

Libraries were prepared by immunoSEQ multiplex PCR; TCRdb keeps only in-frame clonotypes and omits some of them. The sample contains roughly 190,000 clones, 92% of which appear only once. With regard to this clone: What it binds is unknown.

The clonotype comes from an adult in good health. This specimen was peripheral blood, taken on day 0 of AZD1222 vaccination.

CDR3 nucleotides: TGTGCCAGCAGTCCACAGGGGGAGATTCAGCCCCAGCATTTT. Its protein product is CASSPQGEIQPQHF. V is TRBV6-5 and J is TRBJ1-5; TRBD1 aligns across 8 bases. The CDR3 has 14 amino acids. Germline V gene lookup returns CDR1 MNHEY and CDR2 SVGAGI. V shed 5 bases, J shed 6 bases, and the junction held 6 bases outside the gene matches.